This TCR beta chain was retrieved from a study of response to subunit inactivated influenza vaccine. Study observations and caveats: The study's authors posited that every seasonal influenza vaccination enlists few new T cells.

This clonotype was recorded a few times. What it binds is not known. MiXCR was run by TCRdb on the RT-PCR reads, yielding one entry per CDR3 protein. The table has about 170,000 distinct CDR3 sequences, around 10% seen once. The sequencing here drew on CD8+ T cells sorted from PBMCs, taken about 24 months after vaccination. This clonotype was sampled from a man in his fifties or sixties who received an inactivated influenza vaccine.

The CDR3 here is CSVIGAVENIQYF. In DNA, the CDR3 is TGCAGCGTTATTGGGGCAGTTGAAAACATTCAGTACTTC. V is TRBV29-1 and J is TRBJ2-4, with D perhaps matching TRBD1 (5 bases). There are 13 residues in the CDR3. From germline, CDR1 is SQVTM and CDR2 ANQGSEA. V lost 5 bases and J lost 5, with 13 bases in between.